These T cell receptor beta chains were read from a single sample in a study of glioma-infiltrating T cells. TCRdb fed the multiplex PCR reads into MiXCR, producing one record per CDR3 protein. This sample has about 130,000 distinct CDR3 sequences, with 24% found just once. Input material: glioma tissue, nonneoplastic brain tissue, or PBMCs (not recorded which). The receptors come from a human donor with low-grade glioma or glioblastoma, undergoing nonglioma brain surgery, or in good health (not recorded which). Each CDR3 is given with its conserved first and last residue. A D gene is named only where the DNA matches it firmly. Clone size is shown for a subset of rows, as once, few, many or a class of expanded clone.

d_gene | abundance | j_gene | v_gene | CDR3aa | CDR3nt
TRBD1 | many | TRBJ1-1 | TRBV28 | CASSSRGLVNTEAFF | TGTGCCAGCAGCTCCAGGGGGTTGGTGAACACTGAAGCTTTCTTT
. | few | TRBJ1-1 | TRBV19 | CASRRQAFTEAFF | TGTGCCAGTCGCCGGCAGGCTTTCACTGAAGCTTTCTTT
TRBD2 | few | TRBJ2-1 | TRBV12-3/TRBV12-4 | CASSWPSGGTYNEQFF | TGTGCCAGCAGTTGGCCTAGCGGGGGGACCTACAATGAGCAGTTCTTC
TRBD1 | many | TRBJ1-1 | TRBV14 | CASSPRTGLNTEAFF | TGTGCCAGCAGCCCCAGGACAGGACTAAACACTGAAGCTTTCTTT
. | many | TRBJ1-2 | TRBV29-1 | CSVELGGYGYTF | TGCAGCGTTGAGCTAGGGGGCTATGGCTACACCTTC
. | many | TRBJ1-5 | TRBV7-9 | CASSSGIQPQHF | TGTGCCAGCAGCTCAGGGATTCAGCCCCAGCATTTT
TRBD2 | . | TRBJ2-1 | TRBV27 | CASSDTLAGRVNEQFF | TGTGCCAGCAGTGATACCCTAGCGGGAAGGGTCAATGAGCAGTTCTTC
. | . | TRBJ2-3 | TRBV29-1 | CSVDITQGRDTQYF | TGCAGCGTTGACATTACGCAGGGCAGAGATACGCAGTATTTT
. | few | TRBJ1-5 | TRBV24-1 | CATSLGAWEPQHF | TGTGCCACCAGTCTCGGGGCCTGGGAGCCCCAGCATTTT
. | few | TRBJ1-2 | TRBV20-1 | CSAGPGLGYGYTF | TGCAGTGCGGGCCCGGGACTGGGCTATGGCTACACCTTC
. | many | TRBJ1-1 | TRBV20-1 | CSARDGWDTEAFF | TGCAGTGCTAGAGATGGTTGGGACACTGAAGCTTTCTTT
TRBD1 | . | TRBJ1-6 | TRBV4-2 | CASSQDRGPGSPLHF | TGTGCCAGCAGCCAGGACAGGGGCCCAGGTTCACCCCTCCACTTT
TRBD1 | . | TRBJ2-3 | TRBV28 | CAHEDRGTDTQYF | TGTGCCCACGAGGACAGGGGTACAGATACGCAGTATTTT
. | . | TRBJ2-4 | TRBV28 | CASSLETVQYF | TGTGCCAGCAGTCTCGAGACAGTACAGTACTTC
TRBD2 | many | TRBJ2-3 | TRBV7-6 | CASSARLAGGLTDTQYF | TGTGCCAGCAGCGCCCGACTAGCGGGGGGGCTCACAGATACGCAGTATTTT
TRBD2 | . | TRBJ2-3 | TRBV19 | CASSERGGADTQYF | TGTGCCAGTAGCGAGCGGGGGGGCGCAGATACGCAGTATTTT
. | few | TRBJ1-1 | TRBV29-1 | CSVGRGAQSPAFF | TGCAGCGTTGGTCGGGGGGCGCAGTCCCCAGCTTTCTTT
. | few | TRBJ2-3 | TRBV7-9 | CASSLAGTFTDTQYF | TGTGCCAGCAGCTTAGCTGGGACCTTCACAGATACGCAGTATTTT
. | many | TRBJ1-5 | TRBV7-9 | CASSLGQTNNQPQHF | TGTGCCAGCAGCTTAGGACAAACGAACAATCAGCCCCAGCATTTT
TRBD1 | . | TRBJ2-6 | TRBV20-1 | CSARQGPGANVLTF | TGCAGTGCTCGACAGGGGCCTGGGGCCAACGTCCTGACTTTC
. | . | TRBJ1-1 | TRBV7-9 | CASREQVNTEASF | TGTGCCAGCAGGGAACAGGTCAACACTGAAGCTTCCTTT
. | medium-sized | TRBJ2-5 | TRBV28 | CASRQSETQYF | TGTGCCAGCAGGCAGTCCGAGACCCAGTACTTC
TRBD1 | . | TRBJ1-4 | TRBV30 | CAWSARTGEKLFF | TGTGCCTGGAGTGCGCGGACAGGAGAAAAACTGTTTTTT
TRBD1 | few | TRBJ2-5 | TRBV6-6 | CASSYRYRGRWAETQYF | TGTGCCAGCAGTTACCGATACAGGGGGCGATGGGCAGAGACCCAGTACTTC
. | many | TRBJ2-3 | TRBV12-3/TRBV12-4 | CASRRSMNTQYF | TGTGCCAGCCGACGATCGATGAATACGCAGTATTTT
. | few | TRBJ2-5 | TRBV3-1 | CASSDSPSAGQETQYF | TGTGCCAGCAGCGACTCTCCTAGCGCTGGACAAGAGACCCAGTACTTC
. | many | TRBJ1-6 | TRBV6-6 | CASSYSREASYNSPLHF | TGTGCCAGCAGTTACAGCAGGGAAGCCAGCTATAATTCACCCCTCCACTTT
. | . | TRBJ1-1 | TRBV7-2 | CASSRVSLGDTEAFF | TGTGCCAGCAGCCGGGTCTCACTAGGGGACACTGAAGCTTTCTTT
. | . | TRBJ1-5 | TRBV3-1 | CASSLYGGQPQHF | TGTGCCAGCAGCCTGTATGGGGGGCAGCCCCAGCATTTT
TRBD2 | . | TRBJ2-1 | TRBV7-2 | CASSRGRLAGTYNEQFF | TGTGCCAGCAGCCGAGGGAGACTAGCGGGGACTTACAATGAGCAGTTCTTC
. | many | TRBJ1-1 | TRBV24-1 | CATSYRADTEAFF | TGTGCCACCTCCTATAGGGCAGACACTGAAGCTTTCTTT
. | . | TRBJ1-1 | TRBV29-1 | CSVEARAVSTEAFF | TGCAGCGTTGAAGCCAGGGCCGTGAGCACTGAAGCTTTCTTT
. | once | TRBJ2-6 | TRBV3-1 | CASSQGLSHSGANVLTF | TGTGCCAGCAGCCAAGGGTTAAGTCACTCTGGGGCCAACGTCCTGACTTTC
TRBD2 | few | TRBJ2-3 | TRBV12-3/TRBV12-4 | CASTQRGGTDTQYF | TGTGCCAGCACCCAGCGGGGGGGCACAGATACGCAGTATTTT
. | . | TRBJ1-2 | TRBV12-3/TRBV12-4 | CASSEAPYGYTF | TGTGCCAGCAGTGAGGCTCCCTATGGCTACACCTTC
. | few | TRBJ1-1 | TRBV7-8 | CASSLYRKNTEAFF | TGTGCCAGCAGCTTATATCGGAAGAACACTGAAGCTTTCTTT
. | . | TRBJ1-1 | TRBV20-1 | CSPYLGGGSEAFF | TGCAGTCCGTACCTTGGGGGGGGTAGTGAAGCTTTCTTT
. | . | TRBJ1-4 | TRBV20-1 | CSARGEGTGSGKLFF | TGCAGTGCTAGAGGTGAGGGGACCGGGAGCGGAAAACTGTTTTTT
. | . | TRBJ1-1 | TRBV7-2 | CASKAFTEAFF | TGTGCCAGCAAGGCGTTCACTGAAGCTTTCTTT
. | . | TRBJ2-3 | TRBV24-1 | CATGKGRADTQYF | TGTGCCACCGGAAAGGGAAGAGCAGATACGCAGTATTTT
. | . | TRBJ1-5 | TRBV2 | CASSESRGFQPQHF | TGTGCCAGCAGTGAGTCAAGGGGATTTCAGCCCCAGCATTTT
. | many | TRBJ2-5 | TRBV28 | CASSLGGWKETQYF | TGTGCCAGCAGTTTAGGAGGATGGAAAGAGACCCAGTACTTC
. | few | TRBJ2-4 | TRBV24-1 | CATSDGGVPAKNIQYF | TGTGCCACCAGTGATGGAGGGGTCCCAGCCAAAAACATTCAGTACTTC
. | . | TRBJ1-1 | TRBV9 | CASAQPNTEAFF | TGTGCCAGCGCACAGCCGAACACTGAAGCTTTCTTT
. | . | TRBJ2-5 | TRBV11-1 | CASTQARHLGETQYF | TGTGCCAGCACCCAGGCGAGACATCTGGGGGAGACCCAGTACTTC
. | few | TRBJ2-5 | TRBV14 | CASSQDLVRETQYF | TGTGCCAGCAGCCAAGATCTAGTGCGAGAGACCCAGTACTTC
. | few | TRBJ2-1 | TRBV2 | CASSDGLAVEQFF | TGTGCCAGCAGTGATGGGCTAGCCGTTGAGCAGTTCTTC
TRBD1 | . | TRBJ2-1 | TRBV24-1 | CATSDPRGPGQINEQFF | TGTGCCACCAGTGACCCACGCGGCCCGGGACAGATCAATGAGCAGTTCTTC
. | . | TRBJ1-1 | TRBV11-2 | CASSLGGRQVPAFF | TGTGCCAGCAGCTTAGGGGGGCGACAGGTGCCTGCTTTCTTT
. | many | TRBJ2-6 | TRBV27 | CASRPEAGANVLTF | TGTGCCAGCAGACCTGAGGCCGGGGCCAACGTCCTGACTTTC
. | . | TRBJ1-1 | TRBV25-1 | CASSELGNTEAFF | TGTGCCAGCAGTGAATTAGGGAACACTGAAGCTTTCTTT
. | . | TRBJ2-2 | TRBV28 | CASSLWSKRATGELFF | TGTGCCAGCAGTTTATGGAGTAAAAGGGCCACCGGGGAGCTGTTTTTT
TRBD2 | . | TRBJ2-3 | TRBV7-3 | CASSWRLAGDTDTQYF | TGTGCCAGCAGCTGGAGACTAGCGGGGGACACAGATACGCAGTATTTT
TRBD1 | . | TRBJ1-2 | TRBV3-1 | CASEPGGLGTANYGYTF | TGTGCCAGCGAGCCGGGGGGGTTGGGGACAGCTAACTATGGCTACACCTTC
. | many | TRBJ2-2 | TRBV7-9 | CASSLVRTGELFF | TGTGCCAGCAGCTTAGTGAGGACCGGGGAGCTGTTTTTT
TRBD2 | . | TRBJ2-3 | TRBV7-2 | CASSFLAGGTDTQYF | TGTGCCAGCAGCTTCCTAGCGGGGGGCACAGATACGCAGTATTTT
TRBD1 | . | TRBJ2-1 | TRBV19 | CAIGQGLGNEQFF | TGTGCCATCGGACAGGGGCTAGGCAATGAGCAGTTCTTC
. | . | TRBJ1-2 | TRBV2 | CASSFYGGELDYGYTF | TGTGCCAGCAGTTTTTATGGGGGCGAACTCGACTATGGCTACACCTTC
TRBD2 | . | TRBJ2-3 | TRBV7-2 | CASTGASGVLPTDTQYF | TGTGCCAGCACCGGGGCTAGCGGGGTTCTCCCCACAGATACGCAGTATTTT